This paragraph covers one TCR beta chain sequence. Antigen specificity is unknown. The PCR contained 60 Vbeta and 13 Jbeta primers. Source study methods: A later analysis counted roughly 74 million unique TCR beta chains, about 11 million shared. TCRdb's table, derived via immunoSEQ multiplex PCR, lists solely in-frame clones and lacks some. V and J calls and clone size follow that table, whereas D and trimming were derived from the DNA. The repertoire holds fewer than 150,000 clones, with roughly 70% as singletons. This sample was included in a study of cytomegalovirus exposure and HLA in healthy donors. Study-level points and caveats: Rarity characterized most TCR sequences, yet some public TCRs appeared in many donors. For most subjects, TCR beta sequences were reported to predict HLA-A and HLA-B alleles with accuracy.

V was clipped by 4 bases and J by 1 base; unmatched bases: 0. From germline, CDR1 is KGHSH and CDR2 LQKENI. This CDR3 contains 14 residues. The TCR was taken from a human donor in good health. This chain connects TRBV18 to TRBJ2-1, with 8 bases lining up with TRBD1. Sequenced sample: PBMCs. The DNA for the CDR3 is TGTGCCAGCTCACGGGACAGGTCCTACAATGAGCAGTTCTTC. As protein: CASSRDRSYNEQFF.